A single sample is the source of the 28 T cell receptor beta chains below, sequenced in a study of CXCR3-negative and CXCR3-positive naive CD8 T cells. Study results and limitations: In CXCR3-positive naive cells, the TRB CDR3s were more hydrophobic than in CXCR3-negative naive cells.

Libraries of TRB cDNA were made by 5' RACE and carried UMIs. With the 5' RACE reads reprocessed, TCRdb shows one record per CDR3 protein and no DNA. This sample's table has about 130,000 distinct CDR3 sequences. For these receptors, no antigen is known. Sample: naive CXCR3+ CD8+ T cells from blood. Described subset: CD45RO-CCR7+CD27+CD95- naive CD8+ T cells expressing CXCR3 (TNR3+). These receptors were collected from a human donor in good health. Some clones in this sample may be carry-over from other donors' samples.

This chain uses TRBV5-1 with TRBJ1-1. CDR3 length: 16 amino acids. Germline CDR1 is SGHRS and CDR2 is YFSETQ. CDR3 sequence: CASSLAAGFSNPEAFF.

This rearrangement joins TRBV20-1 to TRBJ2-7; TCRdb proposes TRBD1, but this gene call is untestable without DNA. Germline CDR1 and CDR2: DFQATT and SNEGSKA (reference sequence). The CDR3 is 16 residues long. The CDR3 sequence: CSARDRDRTGIYEQYF.

Here the CDR3 reads CASSDGHNEQFF. This chain links TRBV6-1 with TRBJ2-1. CDR3 length: 12 amino acids. Germline values: CDR1 MNHNS, CDR2 SASEGT.

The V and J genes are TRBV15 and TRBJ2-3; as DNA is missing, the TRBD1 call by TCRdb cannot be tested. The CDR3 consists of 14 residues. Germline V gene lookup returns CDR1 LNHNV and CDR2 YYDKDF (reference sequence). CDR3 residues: CATSKLPRTGRGYF. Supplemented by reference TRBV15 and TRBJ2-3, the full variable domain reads DAMVIQNPRYQVTQFGKPVTLSCSQTLNHNVMYWYQQKSSQAPKLLFHYYDKDFNNEADTPDNFQSRRPNTSFCFLDIRSPGLGDTAMYLCATSKLPRTGRGYFGPGTRLTVL.

The CDR3 spells CASSQDRHEGYNEQFF. The chain carries TRBV4-3 and TRBJ2-1; TCRdb names TRBD1, which stays unverified in the absence of DNA. CDR1 LGHNA and CDR2 YSLEER come from the germline V gene. CDR3 length equals 16 residues.

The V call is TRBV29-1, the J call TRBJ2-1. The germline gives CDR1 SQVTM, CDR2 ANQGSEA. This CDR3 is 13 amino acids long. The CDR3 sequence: CSVEEYLSDEQFF.

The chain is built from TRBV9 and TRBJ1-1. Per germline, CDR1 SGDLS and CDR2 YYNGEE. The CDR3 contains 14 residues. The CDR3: CASSVGAGNTEAFF.

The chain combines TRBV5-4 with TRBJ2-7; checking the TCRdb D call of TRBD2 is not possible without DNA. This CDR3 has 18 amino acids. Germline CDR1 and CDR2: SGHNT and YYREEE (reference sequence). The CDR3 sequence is CASSFVGTGTSGTYEQYF.

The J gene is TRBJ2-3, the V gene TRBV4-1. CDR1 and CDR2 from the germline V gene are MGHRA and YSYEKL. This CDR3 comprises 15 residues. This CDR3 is CASSQERTGTDTQYF.

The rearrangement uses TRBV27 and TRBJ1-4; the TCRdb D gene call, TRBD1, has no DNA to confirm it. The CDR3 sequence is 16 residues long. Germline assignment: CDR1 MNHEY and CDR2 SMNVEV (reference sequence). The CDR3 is CASSALIQGAGEKLFF.

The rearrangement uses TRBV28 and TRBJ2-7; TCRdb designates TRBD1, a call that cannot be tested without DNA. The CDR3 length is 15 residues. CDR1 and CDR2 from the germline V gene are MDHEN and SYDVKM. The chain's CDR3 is CASSPPGQGAYEQYF.

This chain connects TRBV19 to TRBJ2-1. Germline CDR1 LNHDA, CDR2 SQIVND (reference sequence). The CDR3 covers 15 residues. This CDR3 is CASKERVSSYNEQFF.

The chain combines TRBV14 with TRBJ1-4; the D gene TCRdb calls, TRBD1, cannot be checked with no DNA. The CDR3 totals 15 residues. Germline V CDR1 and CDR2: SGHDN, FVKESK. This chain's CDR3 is CASSQGEGTGEKLFF.

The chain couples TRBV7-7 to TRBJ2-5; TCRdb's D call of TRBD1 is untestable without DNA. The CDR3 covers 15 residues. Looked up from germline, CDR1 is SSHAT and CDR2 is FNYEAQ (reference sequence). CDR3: CASSQGTDEVETQYF.

CDR3 in amino acids: CASHPDSTNEKLFF. The V call is TRBV28, the J call TRBJ1-4; absent DNA, TCRdb's TRBD1 call cannot be checked. The CDR3 is 14 amino acids. CDR1 is MDHEN and CDR2 is SYDVKM in the germline V gene.

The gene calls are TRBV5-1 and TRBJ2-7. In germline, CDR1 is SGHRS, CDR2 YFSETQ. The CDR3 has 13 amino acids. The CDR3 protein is CASSLVADYEQYF.

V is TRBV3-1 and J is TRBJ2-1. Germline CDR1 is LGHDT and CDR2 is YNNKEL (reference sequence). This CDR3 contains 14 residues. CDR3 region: CASSHWDSNNEQFF.

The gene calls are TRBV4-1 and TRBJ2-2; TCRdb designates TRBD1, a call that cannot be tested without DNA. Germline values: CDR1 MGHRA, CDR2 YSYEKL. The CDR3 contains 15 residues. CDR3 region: CASSPGQTNTGELFF.

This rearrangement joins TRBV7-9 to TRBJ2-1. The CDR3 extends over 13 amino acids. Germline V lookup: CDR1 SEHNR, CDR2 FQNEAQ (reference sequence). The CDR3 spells CASSFISYNEQFF.

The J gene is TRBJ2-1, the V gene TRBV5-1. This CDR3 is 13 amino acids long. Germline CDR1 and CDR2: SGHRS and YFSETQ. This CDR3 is CASSWSNYNEQFF.

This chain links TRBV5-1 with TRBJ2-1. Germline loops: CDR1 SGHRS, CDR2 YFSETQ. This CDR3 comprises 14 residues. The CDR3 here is CASSLDSGFNEQFF.

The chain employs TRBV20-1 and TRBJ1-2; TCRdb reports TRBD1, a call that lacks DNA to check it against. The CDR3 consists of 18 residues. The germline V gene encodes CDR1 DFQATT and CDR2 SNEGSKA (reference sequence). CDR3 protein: CSARDPLRGGAANYGYTF.

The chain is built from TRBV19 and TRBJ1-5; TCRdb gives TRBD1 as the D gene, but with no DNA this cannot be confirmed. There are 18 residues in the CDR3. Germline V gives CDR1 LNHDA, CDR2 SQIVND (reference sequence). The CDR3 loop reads CASSLFGTGVGRNQPQHF.

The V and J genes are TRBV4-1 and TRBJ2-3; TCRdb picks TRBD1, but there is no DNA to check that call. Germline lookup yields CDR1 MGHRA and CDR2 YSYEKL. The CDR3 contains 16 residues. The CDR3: CASSQDEGARTDTQYF.

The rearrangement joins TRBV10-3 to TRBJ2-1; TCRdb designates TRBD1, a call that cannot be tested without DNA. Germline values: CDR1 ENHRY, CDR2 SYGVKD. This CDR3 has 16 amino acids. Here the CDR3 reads CASSPGPQSSYNEQFF.

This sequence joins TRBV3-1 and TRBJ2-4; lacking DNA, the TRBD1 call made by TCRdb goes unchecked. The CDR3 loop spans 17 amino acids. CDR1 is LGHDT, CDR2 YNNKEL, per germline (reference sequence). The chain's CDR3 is CASSRREWTRGKNIQYF.

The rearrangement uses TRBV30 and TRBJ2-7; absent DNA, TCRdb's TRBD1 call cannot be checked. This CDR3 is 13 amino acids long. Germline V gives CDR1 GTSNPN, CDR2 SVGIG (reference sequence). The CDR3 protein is CAWSVGQGEEQYF.

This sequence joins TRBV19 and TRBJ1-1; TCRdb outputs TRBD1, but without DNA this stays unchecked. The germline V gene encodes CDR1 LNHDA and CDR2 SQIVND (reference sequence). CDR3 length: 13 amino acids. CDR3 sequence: CASNPWTGGEAFF. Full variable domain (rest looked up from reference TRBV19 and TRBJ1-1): DGGITQSPKYLFRKEGQNVTLSCEQNLNHDAMYWYRQDPGQGLRLIYYSQIVNDFQKGDIAEGYSVSREKKESFPLTVTSAQKNPTAFYLCASNPWTGGEAFFGQGTRLTVV.